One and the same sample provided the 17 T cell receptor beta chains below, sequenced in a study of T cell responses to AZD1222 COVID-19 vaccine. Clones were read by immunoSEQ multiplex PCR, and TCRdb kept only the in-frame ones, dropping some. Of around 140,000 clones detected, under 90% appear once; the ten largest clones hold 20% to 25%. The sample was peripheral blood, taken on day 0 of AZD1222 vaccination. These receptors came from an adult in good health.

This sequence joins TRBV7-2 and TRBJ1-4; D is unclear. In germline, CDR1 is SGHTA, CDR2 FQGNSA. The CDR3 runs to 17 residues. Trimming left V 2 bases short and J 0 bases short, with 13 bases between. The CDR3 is CASSLTGRHATNEKLFF. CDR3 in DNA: TGTGCCAGCAGCTTAACGGGCAGGCATGCAACTAATGAAAAACTGTTTTTT.

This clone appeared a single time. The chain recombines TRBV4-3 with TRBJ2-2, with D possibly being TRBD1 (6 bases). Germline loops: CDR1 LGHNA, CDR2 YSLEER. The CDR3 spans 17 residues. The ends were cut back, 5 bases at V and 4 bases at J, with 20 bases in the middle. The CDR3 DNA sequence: TGCGCCAGCAGCTGGGGGTGGGCAGGGGACCCCACCGGGGAGCTGTTTTTT. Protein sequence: CASSWGWAGDPTGELFF.

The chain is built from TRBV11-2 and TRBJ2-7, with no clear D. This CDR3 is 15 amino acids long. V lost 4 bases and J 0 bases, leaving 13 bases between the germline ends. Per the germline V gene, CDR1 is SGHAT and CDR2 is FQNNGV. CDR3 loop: CASSSRLYFSYEQYF. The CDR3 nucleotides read TGTGCCAGCAGCTCCCGGTTATATTTCTCCTACGAGCAGTACTTC.

The CDR3 DNA sequence: TGCGCCAGCAGCCAAGTTCAGGGGGCGGCCGTCCCTTATCAGCCCCAGCATTTT. It is translated as CASSQVQGAAVPYQPQHF. The chain recombines TRBV4-1 with TRBJ1-5, with TRBD1 matching over 8 bases. J was trimmed by 5 bases and V by 1 base; bases with no gene match: 13. The CDR3 contains 18 residues. Germline V gene data show CDR1 as MGHRA and CDR2 as YSYEKL.

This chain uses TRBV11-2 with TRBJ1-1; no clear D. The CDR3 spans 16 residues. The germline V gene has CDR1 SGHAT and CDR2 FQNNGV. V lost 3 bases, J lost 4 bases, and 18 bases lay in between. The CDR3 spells CASSLRGRTRATEAFF. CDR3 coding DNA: TGTGCCAGCAGCTTGCGTGGTCGGACTCGGGCCACTGAAGCTTTCTTT.

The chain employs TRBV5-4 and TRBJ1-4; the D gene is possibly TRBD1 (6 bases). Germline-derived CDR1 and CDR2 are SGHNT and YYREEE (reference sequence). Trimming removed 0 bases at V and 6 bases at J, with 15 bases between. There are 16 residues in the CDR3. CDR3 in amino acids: CASSLAGGGLDEKLFF. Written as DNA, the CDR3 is TGTGCCAGCAGCTTGGCCGGGGGCGGGTTGGATGAAAAACTGTTTTTT.

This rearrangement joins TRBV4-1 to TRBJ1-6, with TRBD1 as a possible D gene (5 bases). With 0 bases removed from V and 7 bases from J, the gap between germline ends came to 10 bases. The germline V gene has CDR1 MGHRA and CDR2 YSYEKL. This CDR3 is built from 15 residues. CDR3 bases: TGCGCCAGCAGCCAAGATCCGGGGGAGAATTCACCCCTCCACTTT. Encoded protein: CASSQDPGENSPLHF.

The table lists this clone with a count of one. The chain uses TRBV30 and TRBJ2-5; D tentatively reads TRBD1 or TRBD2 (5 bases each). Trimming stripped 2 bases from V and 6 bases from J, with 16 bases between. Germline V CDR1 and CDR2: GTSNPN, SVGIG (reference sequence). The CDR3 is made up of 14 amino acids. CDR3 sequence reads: CAWSPGTRGKTQYF. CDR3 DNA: TGTGCCTGGAGTCCGGGGACGAGGGGAAAGACCCAGTACTTC.

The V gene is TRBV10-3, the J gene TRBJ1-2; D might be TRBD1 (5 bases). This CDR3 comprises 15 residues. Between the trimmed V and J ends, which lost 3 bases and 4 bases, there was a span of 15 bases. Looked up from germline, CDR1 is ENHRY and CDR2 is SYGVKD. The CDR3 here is CAISDRVGDGYGYTF. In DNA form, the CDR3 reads TGTGCCATCAGTGATAGGGTAGGGGACGGCTATGGCTACACCTTC.

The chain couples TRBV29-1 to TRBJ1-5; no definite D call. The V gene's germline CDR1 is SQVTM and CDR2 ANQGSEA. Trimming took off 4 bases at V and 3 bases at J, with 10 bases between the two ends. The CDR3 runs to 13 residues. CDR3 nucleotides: TGCAGCGTTGTGTTCCAGCACAATCAGCCCCAGCATTTT. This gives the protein CSVVFQHNQPQHF.

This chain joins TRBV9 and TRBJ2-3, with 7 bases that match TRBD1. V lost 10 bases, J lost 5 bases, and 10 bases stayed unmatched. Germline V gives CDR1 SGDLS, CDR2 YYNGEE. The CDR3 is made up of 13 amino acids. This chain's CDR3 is CAGSTGIGDTQYF. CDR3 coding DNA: TGTGCCGGTTCGACAGGGATAGGAGATACGCAGTATTTT.

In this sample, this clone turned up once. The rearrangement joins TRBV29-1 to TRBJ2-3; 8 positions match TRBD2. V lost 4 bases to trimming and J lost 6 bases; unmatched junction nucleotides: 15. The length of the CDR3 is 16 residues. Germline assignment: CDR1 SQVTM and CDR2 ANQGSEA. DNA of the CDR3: TGCAGCGTTGTGGGGCGGGAGCGGGGGATTCTGGATACGCAGTATTTT. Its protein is CSVVGRERGILDTQYF.

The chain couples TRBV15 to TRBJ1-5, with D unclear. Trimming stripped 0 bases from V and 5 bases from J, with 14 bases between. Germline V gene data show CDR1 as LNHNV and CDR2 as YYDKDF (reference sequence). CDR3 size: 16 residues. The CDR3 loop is CATSRESPGRYQPQHF. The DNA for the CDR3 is TGTGCCACCAGCAGAGAATCTCCTGGGCGATATCAGCCCCAGCATTTT.

The DNA of the CDR3 is TGTGCCAGCAGCTTTACGGACAGGGTCGAGACTGAAGCTTTCTTT. Translating gives CASSFTDRVETEAFF. V usage is TRBV5-6 and J usage is TRBJ1-1; 8 nucleotides match TRBD1. Germline lookup yields CDR1 SGHDT and CDR2 YYEEEE. CDR3 size: 15 residues. Trimming at V came to 2 bases and at J to 5 bases, leaving 8 bases not matched to a gene.

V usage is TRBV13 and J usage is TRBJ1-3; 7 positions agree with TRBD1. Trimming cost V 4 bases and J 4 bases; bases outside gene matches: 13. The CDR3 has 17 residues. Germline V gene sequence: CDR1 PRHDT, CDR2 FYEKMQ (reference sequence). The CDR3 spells CASSSSGWRDSGNTIYF. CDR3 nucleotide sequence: TGTGCCAGCAGCTCATCGGGCTGGCGGGACAGCGGAAACACCATATATTTT. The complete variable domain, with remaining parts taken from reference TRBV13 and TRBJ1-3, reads AAGVIQSPRHLIKEKRETATLKCYPIPRHDTVYWYQQGPGQDPQFLISFYEKMQSDKGSIPDRFSAQQFSDYHSELNMSSLELGDSALYFCASSSSGWRDSGNTIYFGEGSWLTVV.

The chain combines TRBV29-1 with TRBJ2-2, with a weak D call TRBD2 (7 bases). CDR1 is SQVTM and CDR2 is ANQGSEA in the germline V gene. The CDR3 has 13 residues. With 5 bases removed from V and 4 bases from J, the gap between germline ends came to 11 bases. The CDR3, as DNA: TGCAGCGTTTCGAGGGGGGGCACCGGGGAGCTGTTTTTT. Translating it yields CSVSRGGTGELFF.

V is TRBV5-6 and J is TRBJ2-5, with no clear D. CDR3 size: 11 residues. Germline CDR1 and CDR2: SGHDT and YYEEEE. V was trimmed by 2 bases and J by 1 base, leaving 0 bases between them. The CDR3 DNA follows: TGTGCCAGCAGCTTCCAAGAGACCCAGTACTTC. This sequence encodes CASSFQETQYF.